The text below deals with one TCR beta chain. This sample stems from a study of blood T cell repertoires in COVID-19. About the study: Nucleic acid was either cDNA or gDNA, and it came from T cells, B-cell-depleted T cells, or PBMCs.

Method: immunoSEQ multiplex PCR; TCRdb's copy keeps in-frame clones and lacks some. The repertoire consists of more than 300,000 clones, with approximately 87% occurring once and the leading ten covering 10%. J gave up 3 bases and V 6 bases, and 5 bases lay outside the gene matches. Germline V CDR1 and CDR2: KGHDR, SFDVKD. The CDR3 is 14 amino acids. The rearrangement joins TRBV24-1 to TRBJ2-7; 9 bases fit TRBD1. Sequencing was done on a sample of peripheral blood. The sequence came from a woman aged 30 to 39 with COVID-19, enrolled during active disease. CDR3 region: CATSNRDRVYEQYF. In DNA form, the CDR3 reads TGTGCCACCAGTAACCGGGACAGGGTCTACGAGCAGTACTTC.